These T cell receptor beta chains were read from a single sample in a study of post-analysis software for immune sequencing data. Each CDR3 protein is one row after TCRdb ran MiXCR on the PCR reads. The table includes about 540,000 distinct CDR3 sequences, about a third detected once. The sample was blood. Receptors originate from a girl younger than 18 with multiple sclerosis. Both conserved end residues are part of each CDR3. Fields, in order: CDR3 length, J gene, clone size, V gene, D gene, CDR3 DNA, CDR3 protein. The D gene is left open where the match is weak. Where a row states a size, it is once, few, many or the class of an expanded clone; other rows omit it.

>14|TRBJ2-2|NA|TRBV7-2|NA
TGTGCCAGCAGGAACAGGGTTAACACCGGGGAGCTGTTTTTT
CASRNRVNTGELFF
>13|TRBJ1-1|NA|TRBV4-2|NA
TGTGCCAGCAGCCAAGATCCCGGCAGTGAAGCTTTCTTT
CASSQDPGSEAFF
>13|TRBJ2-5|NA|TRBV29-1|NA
TGCTCCTCCCAAGCGGGTCCTCAAGAGACCCAGTACTTC
CSSQAGPQETQYF
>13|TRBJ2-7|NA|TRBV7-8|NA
TGTGCCAGCAGCTTAGACCTCTGGGCTACCCAGTACTTC
CASSLDLWATQYF
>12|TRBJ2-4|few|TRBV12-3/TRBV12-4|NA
TGTGCCAGCAGTGCGACACGGGACATTCAGTACTTC
CASSATRDIQYF
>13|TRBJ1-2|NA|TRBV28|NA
TGTGCCAGCAGTTTGTCAGGATGGGGAGGCTACACCTTC
CASSLSGWGGYTF
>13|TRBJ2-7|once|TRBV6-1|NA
TGTGTCAGCACTCAACCCGCGCGGAGCGAGCAGTACTTC
CVSTQPARSEQYF
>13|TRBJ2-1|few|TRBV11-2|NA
TGTGCCAGCAGCTTTTATATCGGCAATGAGCAGTTCTTC
CASSFYIGNEQFF
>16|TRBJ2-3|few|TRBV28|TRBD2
TGTGCCAGCAGTTTCCCGGGACTAGCGGGGACAGATACGCAGTATTTT
CASSFPGLAGTDTQYF
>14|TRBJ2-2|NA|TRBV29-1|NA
TGCAGCGGACGTTCTACGGGGCAAACCGGGGAGCTGTTTTTT
CSGRSTGQTGELFF
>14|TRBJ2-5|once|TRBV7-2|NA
TGTGCCAGCAGCTTTAAGGGGGTCCAAGAGACCCAGTACTTC
CASSFKGVQETQYF
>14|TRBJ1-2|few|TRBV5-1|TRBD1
TGCGCCAGCAGCTCCAGACAGGGGGGCTATGGCTACACCTTC
CASSSRQGGYGYTF
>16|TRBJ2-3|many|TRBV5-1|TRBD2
TGCGCCAGCAGCGGAGGGACTAGCGGGGGGGCAGATACGCAGTATTTT
CASSGGTSGGADTQYF
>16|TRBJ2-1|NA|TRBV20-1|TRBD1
TGCAGTGCTAGAGATCGAAGGACAGGGGACTACAATGAGCAGTTCTTC
CSARDRRTGDYNEQFF
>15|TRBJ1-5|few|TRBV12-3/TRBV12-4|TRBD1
TGTGCCAGCAGTTCGACAGGGGTGATGCATCAGCCCCAGCATTTT
CASSSTGVMHQPQHF
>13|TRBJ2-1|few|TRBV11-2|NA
TGTGCCAGCAGCTTACGGCTAGCAGGTGAGCAGTTCTTC
CASSLRLAGEQFF
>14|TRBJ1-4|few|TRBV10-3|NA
TGTGCCATCTCGGGCAGCGGAGATAATGAAAAACTGTTTTTT
CAISGSGDNEKLFF
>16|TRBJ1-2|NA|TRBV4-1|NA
TGCGCCAGCAGCCAAGATCGGGCAGGGGAGGACTATGGCTACACCTTC
CASSQDRAGEDYGYTF
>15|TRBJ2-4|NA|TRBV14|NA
TGTGCCAGCAGCCAAGACGGGTTGGCCAAAAACATTCAGTACTTC
CASSQDGLAKNIQYF
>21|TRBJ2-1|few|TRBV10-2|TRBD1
TGCGCCAGCAGTGGAGTCGCCGGGACAGGCGCCTTTGGGGACTCCTACAATGAGCAGTTCTTC
CASSGVAGTGAFGDSYNEQFF
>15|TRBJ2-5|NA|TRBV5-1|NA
TGCGCCAGCAGCCCCACCGGAGGGGTGCAAGAGACCCAGTACTTC
CASSPTGGVQETQYF
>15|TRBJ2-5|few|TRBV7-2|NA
TGTGCCAGCAGCTTAGTCCCTACAGGGCCGGAGACCCAGTACTTC
CASSLVPTGPETQYF
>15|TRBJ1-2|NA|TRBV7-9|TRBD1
TGTGCCAGCAGCTCGGGACAGGGACCCCTCCATGGCTACACCTTC
CASSSGQGPLHGYTF
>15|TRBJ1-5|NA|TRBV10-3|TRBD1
TGTGCCATCAGTGAGGGACAGGGGGGGGACCAGCCCCAGCATTTT
CAISEGQGGDQPQHF
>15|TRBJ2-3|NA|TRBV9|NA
TGTGCCAGCAGCGTTCTCAGCCTCAGCACAGATACGCAGTATTTT
CASSVLSLSTDTQYF
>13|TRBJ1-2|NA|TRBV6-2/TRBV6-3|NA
TGTGCCAGCATTAAAGGGGTTAACTATGGCTACACCTTC
CASIKGVNYGYTF
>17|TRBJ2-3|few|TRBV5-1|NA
TGCGCCAGCAGCGGGAACAGGCCCGCGAGTCCCCCAGATACGCAGTATTTT
CASSGNRPASPPDTQYF
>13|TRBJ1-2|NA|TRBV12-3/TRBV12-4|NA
TGTGCCAGCAGCCGCGGGGAGGGGAATGGCTACACCTTC
CASSRGEGNGYTF
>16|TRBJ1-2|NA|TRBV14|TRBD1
TGTGCCAGCAGCCAAGATCGGCAGGGGGGTCTCTATGGCTACACCTTC
CASSQDRQGGLYGYTF
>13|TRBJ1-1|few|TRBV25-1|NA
TGTGCCAGCAGTCAGCTAATGAACACTGAAGCTTTCTTT
CASSQLMNTEAFF
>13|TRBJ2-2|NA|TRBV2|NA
TGTGCCAGCAGCGGTGAAGGACCCGGGGAGCTGTTTTTT
CASSGEGPGELFF
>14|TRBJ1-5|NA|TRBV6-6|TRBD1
TGTGCCAGTGGGGACAGGGATATCCGACAGCCCCAGCATTTT
CASGDRDIRQPQHF
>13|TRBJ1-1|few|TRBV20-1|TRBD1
TGCAGCTCTAGGGTTGCAGGGGGCGCGGAAGCTTTCTTT
CSSRVAGGAEAFF
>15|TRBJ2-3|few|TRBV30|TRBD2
TGTGCCTGGGACACCGGGACTAGCGACACAGATACGCAGTATTTT
CAWDTGTSDTDTQYF
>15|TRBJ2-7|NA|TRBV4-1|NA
TGCGCCAGCAGCCCTCGGATGGGCACTATCAATGAGCAGTACTTC
CASSPRMGTINEQYF
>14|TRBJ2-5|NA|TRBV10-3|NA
TGTGCCATCAGTGCGGGGGACCTTCAAGAGACCCAGTACTTC
CAISAGDLQETQYF
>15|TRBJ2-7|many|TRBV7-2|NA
TGTGCCAGCAGCTCATTCACAGGAGTCTCCTACGAGCAGTACTTC
CASSSFTGVSYEQYF
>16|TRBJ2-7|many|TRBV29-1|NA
TGCAGCGTTGAAGATCACGGACGCAAGGGGAACTACGAGCAGTACTTC
CSVEDHGRKGNYEQYF
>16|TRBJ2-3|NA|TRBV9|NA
TGTGCCAGCAGCGTAGTGGGCGGCAGGGGAGCAGATACGCAGTATTTT
CASSVVGGRGADTQYF
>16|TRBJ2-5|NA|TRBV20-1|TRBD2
TGCAGTGCTATTTCTCAGCGCGGGGGGGCTTGGGAGACCCAGTACTTC
CSAISQRGGAWETQYF
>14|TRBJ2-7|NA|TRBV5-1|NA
TGCGCCAGCAAGGGAGGGGGGCTCTCCTACGAGCAGTACTTC
CASKGGGLSYEQYF
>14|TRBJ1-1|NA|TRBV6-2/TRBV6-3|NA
TGTGCCAGCAGCCAACAGAGGATGAACACTGAAGCTTTCTTT
CASSQQRMNTEAFF
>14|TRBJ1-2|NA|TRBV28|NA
TGTGCCAGCAGTTTAGGGCCCCCTCGGCAGGTCGACACCTTC
CASSLGPPRQVDTF
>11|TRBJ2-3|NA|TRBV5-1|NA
TGCGCCAGCGGCGGTAGAGATTCGCAGTATTTT
CASGGRDSQYF
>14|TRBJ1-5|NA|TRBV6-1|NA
TGTGCCAGCAGTGGGGGGACCGGCGGTCAGCCCCAGCATTTT
CASSGGTGGQPQHF
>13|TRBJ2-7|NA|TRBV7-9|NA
TGTACCAGCGGACCGGGGAGCTCCTACGAGCAGTACTTC
CTSGPGSSYEQYF
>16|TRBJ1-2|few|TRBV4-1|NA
TGCGCCAGCAGCCTCATGTCGGGGTTAGCTAACTATGGCTACACCTTC
CASSLMSGLANYGYTF
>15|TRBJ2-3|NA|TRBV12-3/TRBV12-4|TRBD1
TGTGCCAGCAGAAGGACAGGGGCCGGCACAGATACGCAGTATTTT
CASRRTGAGTDTQYF
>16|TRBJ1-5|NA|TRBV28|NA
TGTGCCAGCAGTAGGGGCGGACGAGATAGCAATCAGCCCCAGCATTTT
CASSRGGRDSNQPQHF
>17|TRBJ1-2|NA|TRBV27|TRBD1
TGTGCCAGCGCCTCACAGCTACCAGGGGGATCGTACTATGGCTACACCTTC
CASASQLPGGSYYGYTF
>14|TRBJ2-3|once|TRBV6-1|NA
TGTGCCAGCAGTGAAAGGGGCGGGGCAGATACGCAGTATTTT
CASSERGGADTQYF